The 4 T cell receptor beta chains in this list originate from one sample, sequenced in a study of blood T cell repertoires in COVID-19. The assay was immunoSEQ multiplex PCR, and TCRdb's table has in-frame clones only and misses some. The sample includes roughly 130,000 clones, around 79% of them seen just once. The sequenced sample consisted of peripheral blood. Receptor source: a woman in her sixties or seventies with COVID-19, enrolled during active disease.

The genes are TRBV30 and TRBJ2-2; TRBD2 agrees at 7 bases. Germline V gene sequence: CDR1 GTSNPN, CDR2 SVGIG (reference sequence). Losses at the gene ends were 2 bases for V and 4 bases for J; bases not matched to a gene: 4. This CDR3 spans 14 amino acids. As DNA, the CDR3 is TGTGCCTGGAGTATGGGCGGGGGCACCGGGGAGCTGTTTTTT. It codes for CAWSMGGGTGELFF.

This chain joins TRBV2 and TRBJ2-7; D unclear. Trimming cost V 6 bases and J 0 bases, with 12 bases left between them. From germline, CDR1 is SNHLY and CDR2 FYNNEI. The CDR3 is 14 amino acids. CDR3 residues: CASRGGPSSYEQYF. In nucleotides, the CDR3 is TGTGCCAGCAGAGGTGGGCCCAGCTCCTACGAGCAGTACTTC.

The chain employs TRBV19 and TRBJ2-2; D is possibly TRBD1 (6 bases). This CDR3 is built from 14 residues. Deletions cut 7 bases from V and 2 bases from J, with 11 bases between. Germline lookup yields CDR1 LNHDA and CDR2 SQIVND (reference sequence). The CDR3, as DNA: TGTGCCAGTACTACAGGGACAAACACCGGGGAGCTGTTTTTT. This sequence encodes CASTTGTNTGELFF. The variable domain in full, with the rest retrieved from reference TRBV19 and TRBJ2-2, is DGGITQSPKYLFRKEGQNVTLSCEQNLNHDAMYWYRQDPGQGLRLIYYSQIVNDFQKGDIAEGYSVSREKKESFPLTVTSAQKNPTAFYLCASTTGTNTGELFFGEGSRLTVL.

The chain recombines TRBV5-1 with TRBJ2-2, with TRBD2 matching 7 bases. The germline CDR1 and CDR2 sequences are SGHRS and YFSETQ. The J segment lost 1 base and the V segment lost 4 bases, leaving 7 bases of the junction unmatched. The length of the CDR3 is 16 residues. CDR3 nucleotides: TGCGCCAGCAGCACGGGCGCGGGGGTGAACACCGGGGAGCTGTTTTTT. Its translation is CASSTGAGVNTGELFF.